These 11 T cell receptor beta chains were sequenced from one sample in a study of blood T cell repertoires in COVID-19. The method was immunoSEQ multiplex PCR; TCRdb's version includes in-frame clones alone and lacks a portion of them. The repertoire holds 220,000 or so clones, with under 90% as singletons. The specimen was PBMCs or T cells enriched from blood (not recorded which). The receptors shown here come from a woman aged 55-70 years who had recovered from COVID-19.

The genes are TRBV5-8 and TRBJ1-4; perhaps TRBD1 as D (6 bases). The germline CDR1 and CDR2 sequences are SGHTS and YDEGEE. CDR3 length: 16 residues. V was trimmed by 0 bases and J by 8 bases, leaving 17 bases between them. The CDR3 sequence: CASSLGQGTRGEKLFF. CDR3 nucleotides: TGTGCCAGCAGCTTGGGGCAGGGGACGCGAGGAGAAAAACTGTTTTTT.

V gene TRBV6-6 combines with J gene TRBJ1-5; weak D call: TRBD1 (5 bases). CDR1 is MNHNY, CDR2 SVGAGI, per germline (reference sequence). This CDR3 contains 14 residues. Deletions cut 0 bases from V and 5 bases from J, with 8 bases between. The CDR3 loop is CASSYSGRDQPQHF. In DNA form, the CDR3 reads TGTGCCAGCAGTTACTCTGGCAGGGATCAGCCCCAGCATTTT.

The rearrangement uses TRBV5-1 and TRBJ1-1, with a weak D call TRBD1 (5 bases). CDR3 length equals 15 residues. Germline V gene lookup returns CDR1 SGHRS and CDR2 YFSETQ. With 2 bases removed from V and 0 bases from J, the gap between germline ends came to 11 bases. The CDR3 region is CASSLDSRMNTEAFF. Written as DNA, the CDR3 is TGCGCCAGCAGCTTAGACAGTAGGATGAACACTGAAGCTTTCTTT. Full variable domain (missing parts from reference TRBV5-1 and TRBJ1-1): KAGVTQTPRYLIKTRGQQVTLSCSPISGHRSVSWYQQTPGQGLQFLFEYFSETQRNKGNFPGRFSGRQFSNSRSEMNVSTLELGDSALYLCASSLDSRMNTEAFFGQGTRLTVV.

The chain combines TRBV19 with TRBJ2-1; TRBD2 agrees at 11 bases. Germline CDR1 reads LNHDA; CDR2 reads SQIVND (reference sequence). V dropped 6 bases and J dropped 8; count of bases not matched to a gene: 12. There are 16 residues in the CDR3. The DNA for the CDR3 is TGTGCCAGTAGGATGAGCAATAGCGGGAGGGCCTATGAGCAGTTCTTC. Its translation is CASRMSNSGRAYEQFF.

CDR3 residues: CASSPTGTSGNTIYF. CDR3 bases: TGTGCCAGCAGCCCAACGGGAACCTCTGGAAACACCATATATTTT. The V call is TRBV6-6, the J call TRBJ1-3; D remains unclear. The V and J ends lost 6 bases and 0 bases respectively, with 12 bases between them. The germline V gene encodes CDR1 MNHNY and CDR2 SVGAGI (reference sequence). The CDR3 runs to 15 residues.

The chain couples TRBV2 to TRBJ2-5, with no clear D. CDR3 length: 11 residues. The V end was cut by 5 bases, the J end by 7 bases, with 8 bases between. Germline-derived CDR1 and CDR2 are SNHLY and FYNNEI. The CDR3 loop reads CASSITATQYF. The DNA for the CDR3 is TGTGCCAGCAGTATAACTGCGACCCAGTACTTC.

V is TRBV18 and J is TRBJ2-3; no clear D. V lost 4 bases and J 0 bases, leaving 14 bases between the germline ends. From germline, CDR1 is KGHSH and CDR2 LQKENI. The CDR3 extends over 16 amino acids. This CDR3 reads CASSLARQVSTDTQYF. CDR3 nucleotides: TGTGCCAGCTCACTGGCTCGACAAGTGAGCACAGATACGCAGTATTTT.

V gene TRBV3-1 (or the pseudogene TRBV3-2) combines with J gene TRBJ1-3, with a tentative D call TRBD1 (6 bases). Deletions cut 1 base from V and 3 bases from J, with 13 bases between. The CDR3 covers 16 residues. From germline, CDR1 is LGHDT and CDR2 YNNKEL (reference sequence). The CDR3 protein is CASSQAGGPRGNTIYF. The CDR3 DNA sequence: TGTGCCAGCAGCCAAGCGGGGGGCCCCCGTGGAAACACCATATATTTT.

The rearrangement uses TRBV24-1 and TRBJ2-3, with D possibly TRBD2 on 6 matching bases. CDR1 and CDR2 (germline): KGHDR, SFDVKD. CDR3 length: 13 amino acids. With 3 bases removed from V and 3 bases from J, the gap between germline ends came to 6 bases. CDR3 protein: CATSDRGTDTQYF. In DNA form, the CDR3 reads TGTGCCACCAGTGATCGGGGGACAGATACGCAGTATTTT.

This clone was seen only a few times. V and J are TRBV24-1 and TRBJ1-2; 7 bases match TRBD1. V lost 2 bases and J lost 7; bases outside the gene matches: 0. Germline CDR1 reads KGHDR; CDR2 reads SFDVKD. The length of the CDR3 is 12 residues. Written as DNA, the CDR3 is TGTGCCACCAGTGATTCAGGGGGTGGCTACACCTTC. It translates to CATSDSGGGYTF.

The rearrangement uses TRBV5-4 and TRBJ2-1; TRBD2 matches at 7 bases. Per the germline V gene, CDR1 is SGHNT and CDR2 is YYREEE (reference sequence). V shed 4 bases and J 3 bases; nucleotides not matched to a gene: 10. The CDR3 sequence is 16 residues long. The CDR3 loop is CASSPAGVQNYNEQFF. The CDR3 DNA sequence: TGTGCCAGCAGCCCGGCGGGGGTCCAGAACTACAATGAGCAGTTCTTC. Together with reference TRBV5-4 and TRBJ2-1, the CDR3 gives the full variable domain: ETGVTQSPTHLIKTRGQQVTLRCSSQSGHNTVSWYQQALGQGPQFIFQYYREEENGRGNFPPRFSGLQFPNYSSELNVNALELDDSALYLCASSPAGVQNYNEQFFGPGTRLTVL.